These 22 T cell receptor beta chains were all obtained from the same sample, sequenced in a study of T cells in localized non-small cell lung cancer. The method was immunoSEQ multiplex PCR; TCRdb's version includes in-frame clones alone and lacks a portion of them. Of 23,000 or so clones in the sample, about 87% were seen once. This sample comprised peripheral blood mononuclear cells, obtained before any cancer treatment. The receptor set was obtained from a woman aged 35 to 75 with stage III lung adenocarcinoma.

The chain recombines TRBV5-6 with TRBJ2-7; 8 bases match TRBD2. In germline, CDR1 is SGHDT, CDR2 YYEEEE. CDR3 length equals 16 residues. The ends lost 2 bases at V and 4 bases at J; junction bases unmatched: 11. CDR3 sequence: CASSLLSSGGNYEQYF. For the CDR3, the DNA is TGTGCCAGCAGCTTATTATCGAGCGGGGGCAATTACGAGCAGTACTTC.

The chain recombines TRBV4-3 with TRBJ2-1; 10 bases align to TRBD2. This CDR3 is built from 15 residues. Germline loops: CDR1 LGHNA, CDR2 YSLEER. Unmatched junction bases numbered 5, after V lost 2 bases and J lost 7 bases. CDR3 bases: TGCGCCAGCAGCCAACCTAGCGGGGGAAAGAATGAGCAGTTCTTC. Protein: CASSQPSGGKNEQFF.

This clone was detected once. The CDR3, as DNA: TGTGCCTGGAGTAGAACGGCTCTCTACGAGCAGTACTTC. It specifies CAWSRTALYEQYF. The chain is built from TRBV30 and TRBJ2-7; D is unclear. CDR1 is GTSNPN, CDR2 SVGIG, per germline (reference sequence). Trimming removed 2 bases at V and 3 bases at J, with 11 bases between. This CDR3 comprises 13 residues.

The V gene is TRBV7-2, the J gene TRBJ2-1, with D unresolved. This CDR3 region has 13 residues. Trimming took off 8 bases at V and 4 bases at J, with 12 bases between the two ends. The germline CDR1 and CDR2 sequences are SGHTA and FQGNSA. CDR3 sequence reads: CASGPRGYNEQFF. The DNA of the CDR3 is TGTGCCAGCGGGCCCCGCGGTTACAATGAGCAGTTCTTC.

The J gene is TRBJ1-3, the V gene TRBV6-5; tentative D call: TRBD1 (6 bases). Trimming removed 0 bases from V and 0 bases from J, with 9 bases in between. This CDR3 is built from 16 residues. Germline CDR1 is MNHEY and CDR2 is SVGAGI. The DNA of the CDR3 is TGTGCCAGCAGTTACTCGGGGACACACTCTGGAAACACCATATATTTT. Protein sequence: CASSYSGTHSGNTIYF.

CDR3 amino acids: CASTRSGVTNTYEQYF. DNA for the CDR3: TGTGCCAGCACTAGGTCAGGTGTTACCAACACCTACGAGCAGTACTTC. The chain combines TRBV6-6 with TRBJ2-7; D is undetermined. Germline V CDR1 and CDR2: MNHNY, SVGAGI (reference sequence). V shed 7 bases and J shed 2 bases, with 21 bases lying between them. The CDR3 loop spans 16 amino acids.

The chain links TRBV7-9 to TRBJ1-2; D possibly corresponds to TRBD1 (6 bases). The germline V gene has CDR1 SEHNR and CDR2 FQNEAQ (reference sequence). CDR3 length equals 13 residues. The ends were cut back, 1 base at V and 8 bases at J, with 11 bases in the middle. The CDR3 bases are TGTGCCAGCAGCTTAGGGCAGGGGTACGGCTACACCTTC. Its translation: CASSLGQGYGYTF.

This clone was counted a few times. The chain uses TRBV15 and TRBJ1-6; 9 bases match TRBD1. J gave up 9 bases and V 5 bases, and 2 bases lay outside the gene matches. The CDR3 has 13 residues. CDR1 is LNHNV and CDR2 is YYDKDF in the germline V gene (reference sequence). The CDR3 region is CATSGTGLSPLHF. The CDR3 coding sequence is TGTGCCACCAGCGGGACAGGGCTTTCACCCCTCCACTTT.

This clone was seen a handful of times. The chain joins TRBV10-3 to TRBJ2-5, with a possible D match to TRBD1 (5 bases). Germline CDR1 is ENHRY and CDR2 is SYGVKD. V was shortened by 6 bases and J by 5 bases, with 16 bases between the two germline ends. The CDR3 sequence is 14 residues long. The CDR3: CAISPETVTETQYF. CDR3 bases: TGTGCCATCAGCCCCGAGACAGTTACTGAGACCCAGTACTTC.

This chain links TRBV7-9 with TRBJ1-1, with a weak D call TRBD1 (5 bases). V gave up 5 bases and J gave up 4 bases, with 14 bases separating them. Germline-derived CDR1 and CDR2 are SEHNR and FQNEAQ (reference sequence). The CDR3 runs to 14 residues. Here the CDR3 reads CASSPQGGSTEAFF. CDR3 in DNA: TGTGCCAGCAGCCCTCAGGGAGGGAGCACTGAAGCTTTCTTT.

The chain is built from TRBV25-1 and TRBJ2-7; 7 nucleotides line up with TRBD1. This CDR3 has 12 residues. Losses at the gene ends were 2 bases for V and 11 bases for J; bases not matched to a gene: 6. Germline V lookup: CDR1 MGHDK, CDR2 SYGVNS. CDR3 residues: CASSEGNRGEYF. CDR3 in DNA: TGTGCCAGCAGTGAAGGGAACAGGGGAGAGTACTTC.

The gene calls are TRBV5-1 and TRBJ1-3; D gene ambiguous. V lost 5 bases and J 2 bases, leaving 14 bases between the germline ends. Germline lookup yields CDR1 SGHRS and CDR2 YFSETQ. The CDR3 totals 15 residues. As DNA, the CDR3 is TGCGCCAGCAGGCGAGACTGGCGGCCTGGAAACACCATATATTTT. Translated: CASRRDWRPGNTIYF.

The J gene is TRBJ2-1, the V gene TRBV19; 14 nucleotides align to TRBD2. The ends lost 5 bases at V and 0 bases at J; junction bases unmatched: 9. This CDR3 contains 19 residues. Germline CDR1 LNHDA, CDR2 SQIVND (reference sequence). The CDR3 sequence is CASSPGLAGVSSSYNEQFF. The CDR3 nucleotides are TGTGCCAGTAGTCCGGGACTAGCGGGGGTTTCGAGCTCCTACAATGAGCAGTTCTTC.

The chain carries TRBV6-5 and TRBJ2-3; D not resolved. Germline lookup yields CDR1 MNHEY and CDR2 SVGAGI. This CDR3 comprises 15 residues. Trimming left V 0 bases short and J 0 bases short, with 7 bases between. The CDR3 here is CASSYSKRSTDTQYF. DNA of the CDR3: TGTGCCAGCAGTTACTCTAAACGGAGCACAGATACGCAGTATTTT.

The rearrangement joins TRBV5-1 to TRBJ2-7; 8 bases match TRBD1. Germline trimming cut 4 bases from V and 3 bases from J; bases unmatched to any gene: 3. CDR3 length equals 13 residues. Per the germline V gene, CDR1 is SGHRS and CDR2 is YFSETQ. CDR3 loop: CASSPTGDYEQYF. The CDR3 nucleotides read TGCGCCAGCAGCCCGACAGGGGACTACGAGCAGTACTTC.

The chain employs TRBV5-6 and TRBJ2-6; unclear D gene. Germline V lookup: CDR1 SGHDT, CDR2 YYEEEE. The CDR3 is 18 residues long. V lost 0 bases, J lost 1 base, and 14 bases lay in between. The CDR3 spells CASSLEGAWWSGANVLTF. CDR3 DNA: TGTGCCAGCAGCTTGGAGGGCGCGTGGTGGTCTGGGGCCAACGTCCTGACTTTC.

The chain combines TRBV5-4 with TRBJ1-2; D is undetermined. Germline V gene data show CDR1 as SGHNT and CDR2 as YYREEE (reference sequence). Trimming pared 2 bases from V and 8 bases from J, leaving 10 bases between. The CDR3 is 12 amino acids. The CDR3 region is CASSFDPTGYTF. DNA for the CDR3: TGTGCCAGCAGCTTTGACCCTACCGGCTACACCTTC.

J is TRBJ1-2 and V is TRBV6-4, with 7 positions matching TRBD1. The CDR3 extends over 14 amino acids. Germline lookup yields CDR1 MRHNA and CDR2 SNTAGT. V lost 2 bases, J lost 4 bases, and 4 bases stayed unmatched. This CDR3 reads CASSDRGRSYGYTF. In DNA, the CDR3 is TGTGCCAGCAGTGACAGGGGGCGAAGCTATGGCTACACCTTC.

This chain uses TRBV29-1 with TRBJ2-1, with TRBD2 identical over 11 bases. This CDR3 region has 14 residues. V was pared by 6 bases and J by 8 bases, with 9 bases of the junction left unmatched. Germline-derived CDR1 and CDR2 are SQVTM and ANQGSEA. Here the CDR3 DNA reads TGCAGCGTCCTAAATAGCGGGGGGGATCATGAGCAGTTCTTC. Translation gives CSVLNSGGDHEQFF.

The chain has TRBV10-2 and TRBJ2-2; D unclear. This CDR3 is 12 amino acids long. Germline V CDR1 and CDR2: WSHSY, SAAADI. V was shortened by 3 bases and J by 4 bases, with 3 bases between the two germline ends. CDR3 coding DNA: TGCGCCAGCAGTGACCCCACCGGGGAGCTGTTTTTT. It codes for CASSDPTGELFF.

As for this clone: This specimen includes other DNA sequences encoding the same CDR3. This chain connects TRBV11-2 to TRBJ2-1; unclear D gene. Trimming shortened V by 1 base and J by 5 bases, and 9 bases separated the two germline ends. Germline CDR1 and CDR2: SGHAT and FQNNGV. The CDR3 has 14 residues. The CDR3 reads CASSLGNQNNEQFF. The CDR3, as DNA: TGTGCCAGCAGCTTAGGAAACCAGAACAATGAGCAGTTCTTC.

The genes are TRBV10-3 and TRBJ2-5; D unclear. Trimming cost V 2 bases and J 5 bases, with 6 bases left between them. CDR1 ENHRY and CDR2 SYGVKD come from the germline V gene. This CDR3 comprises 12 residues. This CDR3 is CAISEPRETQYF. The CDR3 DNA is TGTGCCATCAGTGAGCCGCGGGAGACCCAGTACTTC.